These 12 T cell receptor beta chains came from one sample sequenced in a study of T cell repertoires in cytomegalovirus infection. These receptors lack a known antigen. TCRdb independently ran MiXCR on the reads; one entry per CDR3 protein. The table shows some 590,000 distinct CDR3 sequences, with over 35% occurring only once. The sequencing used cultured PBMCs, collected from culture after CMV antigen stimulation. The receptors shown here come from a human donor in good health (CMV status not recorded). Some clones in this sample may be carry-over from other donors' samples.

The chain joins TRBV12-3 or TRBV12-4 to TRBJ1-1, with TRBD1 as a possible D gene (6 bases). The CDR3 is made up of 18 amino acids. Trimming removed 3 bases from V and 3 bases from J, with 23 bases in between. Written as DNA, the CDR3 is TGTGCCAGCAGTTTCGCCCCAAGATCGGGGGGCAGGGACACTGAAGCTTTCTTT. It encodes CASSFAPRSGGRDTEAFF.

In this sample, this clonotype turned up many times. The genes are TRBV7-2 and TRBJ2-5; D is unresolved. The last part of the DNA fits TRBJ2-3 better; the J call may be wrong. The V gene's germline CDR1 is SGHTA and CDR2 FQGNSA. This CDR3 comprises 11 residues. In DNA, the CDR3 is TGTGCCAGCAGCTTTTACGAAACGCAGTATTTT. It specifies CASSFYETQYF.

The rearrangement joins TRBV6-8 to TRBJ2-1; the D gene is possibly TRBD1 (5 bases). Per the germline V gene, CDR1 is MNHGY and CDR2 is SAAAGT. CDR3 size: 16 residues. V lost 2 bases and J lost 7, with 18 bases in between. The CDR3 DNA reads TGTGCCAGCAGTTACATGATGAGGCAGGGTGGTAATGAGCAGTTCTTC. Translated: CASSYMMRQGGNEQFF.

This clonotype was recorded a few times. The rearrangement joins TRBV7-2 to TRBJ2-2, with TRBD2 matching over 8 bases. The CDR3 has 16 amino acids. Losses at the gene ends were 5 bases for V and 0 bases for J; bases not matched to a gene: 5. Germline CDR1 reads SGHTA; CDR2 reads FQGNSA. This CDR3 reads CASSRGGASNTGELFF. The CDR3 DNA is TGTGCCAGCAGCCGGGGGGGGGCCTCGAACACCGGGGAGCTGTTTTTT.

This clonotype was seen more than once but under ten times. The chain couples TRBV9 to TRBJ2-5; D is perhaps TRBD2 (6 bases). This CDR3 region has 15 residues. V was trimmed by 3 bases and J by 1 base, leaving 13 bases between them. CDR1 and CDR2 from the germline V gene are SGDLS and YYNGEE. The CDR3 region has the DNA TGTGCCAGCAGCGGAACCACGGGAGTCCAAGAGACCCAGTACTTC. Translating it yields CASSGTTGVQETQYF.

In this sample, this clonotype turned up a few times. The genes are TRBV7-6 and TRBJ1-5; TRBD1 matches 7 bases. The V gene end was trimmed by 4 bases and the J gene end by 3 bases; junction bases not matched to a gene: 6. From germline, CDR1 is SGHVS and CDR2 FNYEAQ. The CDR3 has 15 amino acids. CDR3 DNA: TGTGCCAGCAGCTCCCTGGGACAGCTCAATCAGCCCCAGCATTTT. This sequence encodes CASSSLGQLNQPQHF.

Only one count was recorded for this clonotype. The rearrangement links TRBV12-5 to TRBJ2-4; 7 positions match TRBD2. Germline trimming cut 3 bases from V and 0 bases from J; bases unmatched to any gene: 2. The CDR3 consists of 15 residues. Germline V lookup: CDR1 LGHNT, CDR2 FRNRAP. The CDR3 sequence: CASGFTGGAKNIQYF. The DNA for the CDR3 is TGTGCTAGTGGTTTTACGGGGGGAGCCAAAAACATTCAGTACTTC.

The chain couples TRBV12-3 or TRBV12-4 to TRBJ2-7, with TRBD1 matching over 7 bases. This CDR3 comprises 14 residues. Trimming at V came to 3 bases and at J to 2 bases, leaving 4 bases not matched to a gene. The CDR3 nucleotides read TGTGCCAGCAGTTTGCCAGGGGGTCCCTACGAGCAGTACTTC. Translating it yields CASSLPGGPYEQYF.

This clonotype was found once. V usage is TRBV3-1 and J usage is TRBJ2-3; tentative D call: TRBD1 (5 bases). Germline CDR1 reads LGHDT; CDR2 reads YNNKEL (reference sequence). This CDR3 has 13 amino acids. Deletions cut 8 bases from V and 2 bases from J, with 11 bases between. Here the CDR3 reads CASQGHLTDTQYF. The DNA for the CDR3 is TGTGCCAGCCAGGGTCATCTCACAGATACGCAGTATTTT.

This chain links TRBV7-2 with TRBJ2-5; D not resolved. The ends were cut back, 8 bases at V and 5 bases at J, with 6 bases in the middle. The CDR3 contains 10 residues. Germline V lookup: CDR1 SGHTA, CDR2 FQGNSA. The CDR3 loop reads CASGWETQYF. DNA of the CDR3: TGTGCCAGCGGTTGGGAGACCCAGTACTTC. The variable domain in full, with the rest retrieved from reference TRBV7-2 and TRBJ2-5, is GAGVSQSPSNKVTEKGKDVELRCDPISGHTALYWYRQSLGQGLEFLIYFQGNSAPDKSGLPSDRFSAERTGGSVSTLTIQRTQQEDSAVYLCASGWETQYFGPGTRLLVL.

This chain uses TRBV7-8 with TRBJ2-1, with 9 nucleotides matching TRBD1. With V trimmed by 5 bases and J by 12 bases, 11 bases remained unmatched. The CDR3 is 14 residues long. Germline V gene data show CDR1 as SGHVS and CDR2 as FQNEAQ. CDR3 in amino acids: CASSRDREVQGQFF. For the CDR3, the DNA is TGTGCCAGCAGCCGGGACAGGGAGGTCCAAGGGCAGTTCTTC. The variable domain in full, with the rest retrieved from reference TRBV7-8 and TRBJ2-1, is GAGVSQSPRYKVAKRGQDVALRCDPISGHVSLFWYQQALGQGPEFLTYFQNEAQLDKSGLPSDRFFAERPEGSVSTLKIQRTQQEDSAVYLCASSRDREVQGQFFGPGTRLTVL.

V usage is TRBV6-1 and J usage is TRBJ2-2; 10 bases map to TRBD1. In germline, CDR1 is MNHNS, CDR2 SASEGT. The CDR3 runs 16 residues. Trimming at V came to 8 bases and at J to 4 bases, leaving 10 bases not matched to a gene. The CDR3 DNA is TGTGCCAGCGCACCCCGGACAGGGGGTGGCACCGGGGAGCTGTTTTTT. Amino acids: CASAPRTGGGTGELFF.